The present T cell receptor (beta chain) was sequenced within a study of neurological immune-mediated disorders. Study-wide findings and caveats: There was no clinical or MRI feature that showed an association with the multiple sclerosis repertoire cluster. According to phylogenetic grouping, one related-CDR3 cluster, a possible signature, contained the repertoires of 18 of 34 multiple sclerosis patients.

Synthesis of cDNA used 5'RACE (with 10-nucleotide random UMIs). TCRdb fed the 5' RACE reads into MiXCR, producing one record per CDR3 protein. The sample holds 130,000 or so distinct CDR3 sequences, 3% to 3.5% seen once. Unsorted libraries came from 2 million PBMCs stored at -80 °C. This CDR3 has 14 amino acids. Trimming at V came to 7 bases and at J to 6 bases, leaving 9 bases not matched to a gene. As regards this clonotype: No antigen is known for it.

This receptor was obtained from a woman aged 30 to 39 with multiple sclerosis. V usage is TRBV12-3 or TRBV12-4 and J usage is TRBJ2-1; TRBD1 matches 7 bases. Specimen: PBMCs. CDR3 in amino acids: CASNPGQSVNEQFF. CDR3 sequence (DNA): TGTGCCAGCAACCCGGGACAGAGTGTCAATGAGCAGTTCTTC.